The sequence of this T cell receptor beta chain was determined in a study of T cell clonality in common variable immunodeficiency. This clone has at least ten counts. The antigen is not known. The read ends 3 residues shy of where the CDR3 ends; the end is completed using the germline J gene. Germline trimming cut 4 bases from V and 8 bases from J; bases unmatched to any gene: 2. CDR1 is MNHNS, CDR2 SASEGT, per germline. The length of the CDR3 is 13 residues. Clones were sequenced by immunoSEQ multiplex PCR, and TCRdb holds only the in-frame ones, with some missing. The sample contains some 45,000 clones, none of them singletons. General study results and limits: Common variable immunodeficiency TCR beta sequences reportedly had fewer deletions and N-nucleotide insertions.

This sequence joins TRBV6-1 and TRBJ2-1; 10 bases are a match to TRBD1. The source material was peripheral blood mononuclear cells. The receptor comes from a person aged 18-70 years in good health. CDR3 bases read: TGTGCCAGCAGTGGGGACAGGGGTCATGAG. This gives the protein CASSGDRGHE. The whole CDR3 protein reads CASSGDRGHEQFF.